Presented here are 14 T cell receptor beta chains from one specimen sequenced in a study of T-cell reconstitution after alpha-beta-depleted transplantation in children. Unique molecular identifiers were built into the TCRbeta library. TCRdb redid the calling of the PCR reads with MiXCR, one entry per CDR3 protein. The sample carries 150,000 to 200,000 distinct CDR3 sequences, 5.5% to 7% recorded once. Sequencing used PBMCs, obtained before TCRalphabeta/CD19-depleted stem cell transplant. The receptors here all came from a girl in the first two years of life with combined immunodeficiency, due to receive a stem cell transplant.

The sample holds many counts of this clonotype. CDR3 in amino acids: CASSFWRGQETQYF. The CDR3 region has the DNA TGTGCCAGCAGTTTCTGGCGGGGCCAAGAGACCCAGTACTTC. The chain carries TRBV12-3 or TRBV12-4 and TRBJ2-5; TRBD2 is a possible D gene (6 bases). The V and J ends lost 3 bases and 1 base respectively, with 9 bases between them. The CDR3 is made up of 14 amino acids.

This clonotype has a count of ten or more. The V gene is TRBV5-1, the J gene TRBJ1-5; D not resolved. Germline CDR1 and CDR2: SGHRS and YFSETQ. With 0 bases removed from V and 0 bases from J, the gap between germline ends came to 13 bases. The length of the CDR3 is 17 residues. The CDR3 is CASSLEGQAYSNQPQHF. The CDR3 nucleotides read TGCGCCAGCAGCTTGGAAGGCCAAGCTTATAGCAATCAGCCCCAGCATTTT.

This clonotype has a count of ten or more. The V call is TRBV3-1, the J call TRBJ2-7, with TRBD2 matching 10 bases. Germline CDR1 LGHDT, CDR2 YNNKEL (reference sequence). V lost 3 bases and J lost 3; bases outside the gene matches: 5. The CDR3 totals 15 residues. The CDR3 loop reads CASSHSGTSVYEQYF. The CDR3 DNA follows: TGTGCCAGCAGCCATTCCGGGACTAGCGTCTACGAGCAGTACTTC.

This clonotype has a count of ten or more. The V gene is TRBV5-1, the J gene TRBJ2-4; D is possibly TRBD2 (5 bases). V shed 4 bases and J shed 1 base, with 15 bases lying between them. Germline-derived CDR1 and CDR2 are SGHRS and YFSETQ. The CDR3 contains 16 residues. CDR3 region: CASSPRLRAAKNIQYF. The CDR3 bases are TGCGCCAGCAGCCCCCGACTGAGGGCGGCCAAAAACATTCAGTACTTC.

This clonotype was detected many times. V and J are TRBV6-5 and TRBJ2-1; no clear D gene. The CDR3 consists of 13 residues. Germline V CDR1 and CDR2: MNHEY, SVGAGI. The V end lost 6 bases, the J end lost 5 bases, and 11 bases lay between the germline ends. CDR3 sequence (DNA): TGTGCCAGCAGGCCGGGCCCCCACAATGAGCAGTTCTTC. Its protein product is CASRPGPHNEQFF.

This clonotype was recorded many times. The chain recombines TRBV5-1 with TRBJ1-1; D is unclear. The germline CDR1 and CDR2 sequences are SGHRS and YFSETQ. There are 13 residues in the CDR3. The V end lost 0 bases, the J end lost 0 bases, and 3 bases lay between the germline ends. CDR3 sequence: CASSLELNTEAFF. In DNA form, the CDR3 reads TGCGCCAGCAGCTTGGAACTGAACACTGAAGCTTTCTTT.

This clonotype showed up many times. V and J are TRBV5-1 and TRBJ2-1, with D hard to call. Germline CDR1 SGHRS, CDR2 YFSETQ. The length of the CDR3 is 16 residues. V was clipped by 4 bases and J by 2 bases, with 16 bases between them. CDR3 sequence: CASSRMNGPTYNEQFF. The CDR3 coding sequence is TGCGCCAGCAGCCGAATGAACGGGCCTACCTACAATGAGCAGTTCTTC.

This clonotype has a handful of counts. The V gene is TRBV7-9, the J gene TRBJ2-3; TRBD2 matches at 8 bases. J gave up 6 bases and V 5 bases, and 13 bases lay outside the gene matches. Germline values: CDR1 SEHNR, CDR2 FQNEAQ (reference sequence). The CDR3 has 16 amino acids. This CDR3 reads CASSPAGTSFVDTQYF. Written as DNA, the CDR3 is TGTGCCAGCAGCCCCGCCGGGACTAGTTTTGTGGATACGCAGTATTTT.

The rearrangement uses TRBV7-8 and TRBJ1-1, with D possibly matching TRBD1 (5 bases). Germline loops: CDR1 SGHVS, CDR2 FQNEAQ. The CDR3 extends over 19 amino acids. The V end was cut by 1 base, the J end by 3 bases, with 24 bases between. The CDR3 is CASSLGVGGSPTGHTEAFF. The DNA of the CDR3 is TGTGCCAGCAGCTTAGGGGTGGGGGGATCGCCCACTGGACACACTGAAGCTTTCTTT.

There are many counts of this clonotype. This chain uses TRBV29-1 with TRBJ2-7; 7 bases fit TRBD1. The CDR3 is made up of 15 amino acids. Germline V CDR1 and CDR2: SQVTM, ANQGSEA. Losses at the gene ends were 4 bases for V and 3 bases for J; bases not matched to a gene: 12. As DNA, the CDR3 is TGCAGCGTTGTTCCCACCGGGACAGAATTCTACGAGCAGTACTTC. This gives the protein CSVVPTGTEFYEQYF.

This clonotype has ten or more counts. The genes are TRBV3-1 and TRBJ1-3; 9 bases align to TRBD1. This CDR3 is 19 amino acids long. Germline lookup yields CDR1 LGHDT and CDR2 YNNKEL (reference sequence). The ends lost 1 base at V and 2 bases at J; junction bases unmatched: 12. CDR3 DNA sequence: TGTGCCAGCAGCCAAGCTCATGGGACAGGGCTTCCCGCTGGAAACACCATATATTTT. It is translated as CASSQAHGTGLPAGNTIYF.

This clonotype has only a few counts. J is TRBJ2-2 and V is TRBV12-3 or TRBV12-4; D is ambiguous. This CDR3 contains 12 residues. Trimming left V 3 bases short and J 7 bases short, with 6 bases between. The CDR3 spells CASSFPHGELFF. CDR3 coding DNA: TGTGCCAGCAGTTTCCCCCACGGGGAGCTGTTTTTT.

This clonotype was found a few times. The chain links TRBV7-2 to TRBJ1-6; 9 positions match TRBD1. Germline CDR1 reads SGHTA; CDR2 reads FQGNSA. The CDR3 consists of 16 residues. The V and J ends lost 5 bases and 4 bases, in that order; junction bases with no gene match: 6. The CDR3 is CASSLRDRVYNSPLHF. The CDR3 nucleotides read TGTGCCAGCAGCCTAAGGGACAGGGTGTATAATTCACCCCTCCACTTT.

This clonotype was seen many times. The chain joins TRBV6-2 or TRBV6-3 to TRBJ2-7, with a possible D match to TRBD2 (5 bases). Deletions cut 4 bases from V and 6 bases from J, with 22 bases between. The CDR3 has 16 residues. Germline loops: CDR1 MNHEY, CDR2 SVGEGT. CDR3 DNA sequence: TGTGCCAGCAGTTTCGGGTCTTGGCAGGTGGAGGCCGAGCAGTACTTC. This sequence encodes CASSFGSWQVEAEQYF.